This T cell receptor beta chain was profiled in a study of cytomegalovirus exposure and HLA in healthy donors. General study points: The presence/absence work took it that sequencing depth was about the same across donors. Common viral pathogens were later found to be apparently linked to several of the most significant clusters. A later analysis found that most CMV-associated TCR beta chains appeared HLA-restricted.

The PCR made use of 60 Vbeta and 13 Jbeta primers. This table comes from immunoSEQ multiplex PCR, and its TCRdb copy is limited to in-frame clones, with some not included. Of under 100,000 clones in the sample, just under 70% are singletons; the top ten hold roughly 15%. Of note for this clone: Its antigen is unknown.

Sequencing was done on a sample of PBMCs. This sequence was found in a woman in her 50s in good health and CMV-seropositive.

Here the CDR3 reads CASSDDRDQPQHF. In DNA, the CDR3 is TGTGCCAGCTCAGACGACAGGGACCAGCCCCAGCATTTT. V is TRBV18 and J is TRBJ1-5, with 7 bases fitting TRBD1. The junction had 5 bases not matched to a gene; V was cut back by 5 bases and J by 7 bases. The germline gives CDR1 KGHSH, CDR2 LQKENI. This CDR3 contains 13 residues.